Below are 14 T cell receptor beta chains sequenced from a single sample in a study of T cell responses to AZD1222 COVID-19 vaccine. Assay: immunoSEQ multiplex PCR; the TCRdb copy retains only in-frame clones and omits some. The sample has some 92,000 clones; roughly nine tenths are singletons. This specimen was peripheral blood, taken on day 0 of AZD1222 vaccination. All receptors derive from an adult in good health.

The chain employs TRBV7-9 and TRBJ1-2; no clear D. The CDR3 totals 14 residues. V lost 5 bases to trimming and J lost 4 bases, with 14 bases between them. The germline CDR1 and CDR2 sequences are SEHNR and FQNEAQ (reference sequence). In DNA form, the CDR3 reads TGTGCCAGCAGCCCTCCTGTGCAGGCCTATGGCTACACCTTC. Its translation: CASSPPVQAYGYTF. Using reference TRBV7-9 and TRBJ1-2 for the parts outside the CDR3, the full variable domain is DTGVSQNPRHKITKRGQNVTFRCDPISEHNRLYWYRQTLGQGPEFLTYFQNEAQLEKSRLLSDRFSAERPKGSFSTLEIQRTEQGDSAMYLCASSPPVQAYGYTFGSGTRLTVV.

This clone came up a few times. The V call is TRBV11-2, the J call TRBJ1-1; no definite D call. Germline loops: CDR1 SGHAT, CDR2 FQNNGV. This CDR3 spans 14 amino acids. V lost 5 bases to trimming and J lost 4 bases, with 14 bases between them. This chain's CDR3 is CASSPWGGGTEAFF. CDR3 in DNA: TGTGCCAGCAGCCCCTGGGGTGGTGGCACTGAAGCTTTCTTT.

The V and J genes are TRBV2 and TRBJ1-1, with 11 bases lining up with TRBD1. Looked up from germline, CDR1 is SNHLY and CDR2 is FYNNEI. There are 15 residues in the CDR3. The V and J ends lost 6 bases and 4 bases, in that order; junction bases with no gene match: 7. DNA of the CDR3: TGTGCCAGCAGATCGACCGGGACAGGGGGCACTGAAGCTTTCTTT. It codes for CASRSTGTGGTEAFF.

The rearrangement joins TRBV12-5 to TRBJ1-2, with no clear D. This CDR3 has 13 amino acids. Per germline, CDR1 LGHNT and CDR2 FRNRAP. V dropped 2 bases and J dropped 8 bases, with 12 bases sitting between them. The CDR3, as DNA: TGTGCTAGTGGTTTGAGGAGGGAGGAGGGCTACACCTTC. It specifies CASGLRREEGYTF.

The chain uses TRBV7-8 and TRBJ1-6; no clear D gene. Germline V gene lookup returns CDR1 SGHVS and CDR2 FQNEAQ. V was trimmed by 3 bases and J by 7 bases, leaving 7 bases between them. The CDR3 consists of 13 residues. The CDR3 region is CASSFGENSPLHF. The CDR3 bases are TGTGCCAGCAGCTTTGGGGAAAATTCACCCCTCCACTTT. The full variable domain, with the rest looked up from reference TRBV7-8 and TRBJ1-6, is GAGVSQSPRYKVAKRGQDVALRCDPISGHVSLFWYQQALGQGPEFLTYFQNEAQLDKSGLPSDRFFAERPEGSVSTLKIQRTQQEDSAVYLCASSFGENSPLHFGNGTRLTVT.

This chain connects TRBV3-1 (or the pseudogene TRBV3-2) to TRBJ1-1; D not certain. The CDR3 is made up of 13 amino acids. The germline V gene has CDR1 LGHDT and CDR2 YNNKEL (reference sequence). V lost 1 base and J 4 bases, leaving 7 bases between the germline ends. The CDR3 region has the DNA TGTGCCAGCAGCCAAGTCGCGGGCACTGAAGCTTTCTTT. This translates into CASSQVAGTEAFF.

A single count supports this clone. The chain uses TRBV2 and TRBJ2-2, with D hard to call. Germline V gene lookup returns CDR1 SNHLY and CDR2 FYNNEI. The CDR3 is made up of 14 amino acids. Trimming stripped 10 bases from V and 0 bases from J, with 12 bases between. CDR3 sequence: CAIIPRTNTGELFF. CDR3 coding DNA: TGTGCCATCATCCCTAGGACGAACACCGGGGAGCTGTTTTTT.

This chain uses TRBV9 with TRBJ2-7; D is perhaps TRBD2 (7 bases). The CDR3 contains 13 residues. Germline V gene data show CDR1 as SGDLS and CDR2 as YYNGEE. Trimming took off 4 bases at V and 5 bases at J, with 13 bases between the two ends. The CDR3 DNA is TGTGCCAGCAGCCGAGGGGGGGCCCACGAGCAGTACTTC. It encodes CASSRGGAHEQYF.

J is TRBJ2-1 and V is TRBV7-2; the match to TRBD2 covers 10 bases. Losses at the gene ends were 5 bases for V and 9 bases for J; bases not matched to a gene: 10. In germline, CDR1 is SGHTA, CDR2 FQGNSA. This CDR3 comprises 15 residues. The CDR3 reads CASSPSGRTRAEQFF. Written as DNA, the CDR3 is TGTGCCAGCAGCCCTAGCGGGAGAACCAGGGCTGAGCAGTTCTTC.

This clone was seen a handful of times. The chain has TRBV15 and TRBJ2-2; no clear D. CDR3 size: 14 residues. Germline CDR1 is LNHNV and CDR2 is YYDKDF (reference sequence). V was cut by 3 bases and J by 2 bases, with 7 bases left in between. The CDR3 nucleotides are TGTGCCACCAGCAGCGGTGGAAACACCGGGGAGCTGTTTTTT. This codes for CATSSGGNTGELFF. Based on the CDR3 plus reference TRBV15 and TRBJ2-2, the full variable domain is DAMVIQNPRYQVTQFGKPVTLSCSQTLNHNVMYWYQQKSSQAPKLLFHYYDKDFNNEADTPDNFQSRRPNTSFCFLDIRSPGLGDTAMYLCATSSGGNTGELFFGEGSRLTVL.

This clone was observed a handful of times. This chain uses TRBV5-1 with TRBJ1-4, with TRBD1 matching 8 bases. The trim removed 2 bases at V and 0 bases at J, leaving 6 bases unmatched. The CDR3 is 17 residues long. Germline-derived CDR1 and CDR2 are SGHRS and YFSETQ. The CDR3 sequence is CASSLTGTGPTNEKLFF. DNA for the CDR3: TGCGCCAGCAGCTTAACCGGGACAGGTCCAACTAATGAAAAACTGTTTTTT.

This clone has a single count. The chain combines TRBV10-3 with TRBJ1-2; 9 bases agree with TRBD1. Germline V gene sequence: CDR1 ENHRY, CDR2 SYGVKD. The V and J ends lost 4 bases and 6 bases, in that order; junction bases with no gene match: 6. The CDR3 is made up of 14 amino acids. Here the CDR3 reads CAISGTGQGHGYTF. Written as DNA, the CDR3 is TGTGCCATCAGTGGGACGGGACAGGGTCATGGCTACACCTTC.

As to this clone: Relative to the germline gene, one junction end is altered; a read error may explain this. The V and J genes are TRBV7-3 and TRBJ1-1; D is undetermined. This CDR3 has 13 residues. Germline CDR1 and CDR2: SGHTA and FQGTGA. CDR3 bases: TGTGCCAGCAGATTAAGGAAAGGCACTGAAGCTTTCTTT. It yields the protein CASRLRKGTEAFF.

The V call is TRBV27, the J call TRBJ1-6; a weak D match, TRBD1 (6 bases). V was pared by 3 bases and J by 10 bases, with 16 bases between. CDR1 is MNHEY and CDR2 is SMNVEV in the germline V gene (reference sequence). The CDR3 consists of 15 residues. CDR3 sequence: CASSFQTGFRSPLHF. CDR3 sequence (DNA): TGTGCCAGCAGTTTCCAGACAGGTTTTCGGTCACCCCTCCACTTT.